What follows describes a single T cell receptor (beta chain). Sequencing targeted TCR beta in T cells from blood (CD8+ and CD4+). Germline CDR1 is MNHEY and CDR2 is SMNVEV (reference sequence). The CDR3 is 13 residues long. Trimming shortened V by 6 bases and J by 0 bases, and 8 bases separated the two germline ends. Random hexamers were used to reverse transcribe the RNA input (roughly 0.5 to 1 ug). TCRdb re-analysed the immunoSEQ multiplex PCR reads in MiXCR, keeping a single row per CDR3 protein. Of 150,000 to 200,000 distinct CDR3 sequences listed, approximately 95% are singletons. This sample is part of a study of CD8 T cells in Susac syndrome.

This chain uses TRBV27 with TRBJ1-2; tentatively, D is TRBD1 (6 bases). The sequencing input was CD4+ T cells from PBMCs. This receptor was taken from a human donor with multiple sclerosis. The CDR3 loop reads CASRQGPNYGYTF. The CDR3, as DNA: TGTGCCAGCAGGCAGGGGCCTAACTATGGCTACACCTTC.